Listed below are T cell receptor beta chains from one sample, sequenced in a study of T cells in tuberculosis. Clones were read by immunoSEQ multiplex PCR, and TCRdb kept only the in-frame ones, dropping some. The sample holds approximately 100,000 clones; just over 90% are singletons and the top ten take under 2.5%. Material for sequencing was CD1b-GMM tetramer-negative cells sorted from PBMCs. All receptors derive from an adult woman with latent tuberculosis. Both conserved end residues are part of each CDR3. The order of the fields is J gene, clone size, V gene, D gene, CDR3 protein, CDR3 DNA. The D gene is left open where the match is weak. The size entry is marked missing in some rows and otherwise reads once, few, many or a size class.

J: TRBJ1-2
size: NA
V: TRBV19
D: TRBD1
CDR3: CASSMAPGQIYGYTF
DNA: TGTGCCAGTAGTATGGCTCCGGGACAGATCTATGGCTACACCTTC

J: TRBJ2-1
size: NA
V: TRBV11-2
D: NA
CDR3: CASSADLLEQFF
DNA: TGTGCCAGCAGCGCGGACTTGTTAGAGCAGTTCTTC

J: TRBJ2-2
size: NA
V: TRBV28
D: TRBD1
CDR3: CASSLYRGLNTGELFF
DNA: TGTGCCAGCAGTTTATATAGGGGGCTGAATACCGGGGAGCTGTTTTTT

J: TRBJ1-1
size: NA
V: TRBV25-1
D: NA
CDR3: CASTRRFEAFF
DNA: TGTGCCAGCACGAGGCGGTTTGAAGCTTTCTTT

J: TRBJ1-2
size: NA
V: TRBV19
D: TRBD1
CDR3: CASSAPGQGAYGYTF
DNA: TGTGCCAGTAGTGCCCCGGGACAGGGGGCCTATGGCTACACCTTC

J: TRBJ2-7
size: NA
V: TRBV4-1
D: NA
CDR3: CASSQGPLAYEQYF
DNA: TGCGCCAGCAGCCAAGGGCCCTTGGCCTACGAGCAGTACTTC

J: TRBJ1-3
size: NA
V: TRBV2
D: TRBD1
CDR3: CASSDGQGAGNTIYF
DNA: TGTGCCAGCAGTGATGGACAGGGGGCCGGAAACACCATATATTTT

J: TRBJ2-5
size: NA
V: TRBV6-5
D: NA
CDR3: CASSPSIKKTQYF
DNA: TGTGCCAGCAGCCCTAGTATTAAGAAGACCCAGTACTTC

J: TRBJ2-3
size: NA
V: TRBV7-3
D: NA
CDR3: CASSLRSARTDTQYF
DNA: TGTGCCAGCAGCTTACGAAGCGCCCGCACAGATACGCAGTATTTT

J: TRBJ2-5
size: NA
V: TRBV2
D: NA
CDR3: CASRAGTQETQYF
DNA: TGTGCCAGCAGAGCCGGGACTCAAGAGACCCAGTACTTC

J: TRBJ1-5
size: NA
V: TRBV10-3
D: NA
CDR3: CAISEVGGNQPQHF
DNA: TGTGCCATCAGTGAGGTTGGGGGGAATCAGCCCCAGCATTTT

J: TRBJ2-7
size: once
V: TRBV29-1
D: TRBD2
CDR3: CSVEDGGGDYEQYF
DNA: TGCAGCGTGGAGGACGGCGGGGGGGATTACGAGCAGTACTTC

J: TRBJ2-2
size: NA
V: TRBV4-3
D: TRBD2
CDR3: CASGQSSGVSTGELFF
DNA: TGCGCCAGCGGCCAGTCGAGCGGGGTGAGCACCGGGGAGCTGTTTTTT

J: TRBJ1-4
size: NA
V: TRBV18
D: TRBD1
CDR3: CASSPLTGRNEKLFF
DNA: TGTGCCAGCTCACCTCTGACAGGGAGAAATGAAAAACTGTTTTTT

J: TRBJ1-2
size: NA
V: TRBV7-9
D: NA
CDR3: CASSFGAGDYGYTF
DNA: TGTGCCAGCAGCTTCGGGGCAGGGGACTATGGCTACACCTTC

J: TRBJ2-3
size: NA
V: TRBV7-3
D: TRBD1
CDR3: CASSSAGGGTDTQYF
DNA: TGTGCCAGCAGCTCGGCAGGGGGAGGCACAGATACGCAGTATTTT

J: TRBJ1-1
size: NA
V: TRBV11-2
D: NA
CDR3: CASSQATGSAEAFF
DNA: TGTGCCAGCAGCCAGGCCACAGGGTCAGCTGAAGCTTTCTTT

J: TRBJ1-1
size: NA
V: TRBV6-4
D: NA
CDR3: CASTPTPGVAEAFF
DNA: TGTGCCAGCACCCCGACCCCAGGGGTGGCTGAAGCTTTCTTT

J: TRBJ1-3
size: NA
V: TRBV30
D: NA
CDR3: CAWSVTGWGNTIYF
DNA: TGTGCCTGGAGTGTAACAGGGTGGGGAAACACCATATATTTT

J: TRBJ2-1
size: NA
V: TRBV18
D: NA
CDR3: CASSPPLGSSYNEQFF
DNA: TGTGCCAGCTCACCACCGTTGGGGAGCTCCTACAATGAGCAGTTCTTC

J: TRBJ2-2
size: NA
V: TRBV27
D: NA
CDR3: CASSLSVLTGSTGELFF
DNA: TGTGCCAGCAGTTTATCAGTACTCACCGGGAGCACCGGGGAGCTGTTTTTT

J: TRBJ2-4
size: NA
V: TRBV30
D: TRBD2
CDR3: CAWSVRSGGDIQYF
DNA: TGTGCCTGGAGTGTACGTAGCGGGGGGGACATTCAGTACTTC

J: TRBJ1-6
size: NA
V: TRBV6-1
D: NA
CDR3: CASSEVQGSSYNSPLHF
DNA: TGTGCCAGCAGTGAAGTACAGGGTAGCTCCTATAATTCACCCCTCCACTTT

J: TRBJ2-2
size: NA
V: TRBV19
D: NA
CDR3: CASSIDGRGTGELFF
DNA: TGTGCCAGTAGTATAGACGGGAGAGGAACCGGGGAGCTGTTTTTT

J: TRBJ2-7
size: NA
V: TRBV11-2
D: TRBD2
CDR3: CASSERGGSYEQYF
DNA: TGTGCCAGCAGCGAGCGGGGGGGCTCCTACGAGCAGTACTTC

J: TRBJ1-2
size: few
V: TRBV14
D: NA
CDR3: CASSLSHRVVGGYTF
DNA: TGTGCCAGCAGCCTGAGCCACAGGGTTGTGGGCGGCTACACCTTC

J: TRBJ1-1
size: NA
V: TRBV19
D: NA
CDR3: CASSIRPRDVHPEAFF
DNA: TGTGCCAGTAGTATCCGCCCCAGGGATGTTCACCCTGAAGCTTTCTTT

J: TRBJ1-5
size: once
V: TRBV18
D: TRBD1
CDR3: CASSPTGMGQPQHF
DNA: TGTGCCAGCTCACCGACAGGGATGGGTCAGCCCCAGCATTTT

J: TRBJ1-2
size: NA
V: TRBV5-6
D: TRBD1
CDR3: CASSYGQGGYGYTF
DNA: TGTGCCAGCAGCTACGGACAGGGTGGCTATGGCTACACCTTC

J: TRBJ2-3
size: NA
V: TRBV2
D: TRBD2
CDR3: CASRTRDYTDTQYF
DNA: TGTGCCAGCAGGACCCGGGACTACACAGATACGCAGTATTTT

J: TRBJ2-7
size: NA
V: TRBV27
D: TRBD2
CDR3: CASRTSGGYEQYF
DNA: TGTGCCAGCAGGACTAGCGGGGGCTACGAGCAGTACTTC

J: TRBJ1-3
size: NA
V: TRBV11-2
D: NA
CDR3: CASSISEYTIYF
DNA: TGTGCCAGCAGCATCTCTGAGTACACCATATATTTT

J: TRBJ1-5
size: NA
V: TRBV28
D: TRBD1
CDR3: CASSGGTAGNQPQHF
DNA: TGTGCCAGCAGTGGGGGGACAGCAGGCAATCAGCCCCAGCATTTT

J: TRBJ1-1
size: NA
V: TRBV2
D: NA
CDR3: CASSSSAFF
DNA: TGTGCCAGCAGTTCATCCGCTTTCTTT

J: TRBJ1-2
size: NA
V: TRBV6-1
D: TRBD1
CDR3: CASSETGDNSGYTF
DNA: TGTGCCAGCAGTGAAACAGGGGATAATTCTGGCTACACCTTC

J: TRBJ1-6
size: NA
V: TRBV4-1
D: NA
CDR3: CASSQDRSSYNSPLHF
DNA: TGCGCCAGCAGCCAAGATAGGAGCTCCTATAATTCACCCCTCCACTTT

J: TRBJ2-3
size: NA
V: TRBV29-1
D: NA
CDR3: CSVYGSFPYTQYF
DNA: TGCAGCGTTTACGGGTCTTTTCCCTATACGCAGTATTTT

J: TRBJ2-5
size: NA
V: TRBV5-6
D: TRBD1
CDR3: CASSPPPGQGVKTQYF
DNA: TGTGCCAGCAGCCCTCCGCCGGGACAGGGGGTCAAGACCCAGTACTTC

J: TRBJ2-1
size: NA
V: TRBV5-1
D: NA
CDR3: CASSLTTGPLEQFF
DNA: TGCGCCAGCAGCTTGACGACAGGCCCCCTTGAGCAGTTCTTC

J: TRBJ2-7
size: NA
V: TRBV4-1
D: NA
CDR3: CASSPSGVSYEQYF
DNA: TGCGCCAGCAGCCCCTCAGGGGTCTCCTACGAGCAGTACTTC

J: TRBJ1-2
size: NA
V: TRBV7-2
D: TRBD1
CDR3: CASSRTGVVDYGYTF
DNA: TGTGCCAGCAGCCGGACAGGGGTGGTGGACTATGGCTACACCTTC